A single TCR beta chain is shown here with its context. As yet, its antigen is unknown. The data stem from a study of OX40 agonist ivuxolimab in advanced cancers. Overall study context: Hepatocellular carcinoma, melanoma, renal cell or head and neck cancer occurred in dose-escalation patients. The dose-escalation cohort was about 87% male, with a mean age of around 54 years, ranging roughly 23 to 90.

General observations from the study: At 0.1 to 3.0 mg/kg, clonal expansion of CD4+ and CD8+ blood T cells had occurred by week 6.

Germline CDR1 reads SGHVS; CDR2 reads FQNEAQ. V dropped 5 bases and J dropped 4 bases, with 20 bases sitting between them. The length of the CDR3 is 16 residues. Profiling relied on immunoSEQ multiplex PCR, and the TCRdb table lists in-frame clones only, not all of them. This sample has tens of thousands of clones; roughly four fifths occur once, and the top ten carry 5%. The chain carries TRBV7-8 and TRBJ1-2; D remains ambiguous. This TCR was sampled from an adult with an advanced solid tumor such as melanoma, head and neck, liver or kidney cancer. The material sequenced was CD4+ or CD8+ T cells sorted from blood, taken in a trial of the OX40 agonist ivuxolimab. The DNA of the CDR3 is TGTGCCAGCAGCCCGAAGGACCCGACAACCACCTATGGCTACACCTTC. Translated: CASSPKDPTTTYGYTF.